This T cell receptor (beta chain) was profiled in a study of T cell repertoires in cytomegalovirus infection. On the study more broadly: Well-studied HLA-B-restricted CMV epitopes were used in the study alongside recently identified HLA-C-restricted ones. CMV infection and matching HLA type were both indicated by public TCR beta signatures. Findings of the study overall: Across the ex vivo response, the dominant clonotypes were HLA-C-restricted CMV-specific TCR beta clonotypes. Cumulated frequencies of public TCR beta families served to identify carriers of CMV plus the relevant HLA.

MiXCR, applied by TCRdb to the reads, yields one record per CDR3 protein. The repertoire holds some 100,000 distinct CDR3 sequences, around 28% seen once, with roughly three quarters in the top ten. The V and J ends lost 4 bases and 2 bases respectively, with 18 bases between them. Germline CDR1 is DFQATT and CDR2 is SNEGSKA (reference sequence). The CDR3 is made up of 15 amino acids. Details on this clonotype: Its antigen is unidentified.

This clonotype was obtained from a human donor in good health (CMV status not recorded). Some clones in this sample may be carry-over from other donors' samples. This chain uses TRBV20-1 with TRBJ2-7; D might be TRBD2 (6 bases). The source was CD8+ T cells from cultured PBMCs, collected from culture after CMV antigen stimulation. This CDR3 reads CSATLTRGWTYEQYF. The CDR3 DNA reads TGCAGTGCTACTTTAACGCGGGGATGGACCTACGAGCAGTACTTC.